Listed below are T cell receptor beta chains from one sample, sequenced in a study of blood T cell repertoires in COVID-19. Clones were read by immunoSEQ multiplex PCR, and TCRdb kept only the in-frame ones, dropping some. The profile shows about 240,000 clones, around 83% of them singletons. The sequencing sample was made of peripheral blood. Receptors originate from a woman at least 80 years old with acute or convalescent COVID-19. CDR3s include the opening cysteine and the closing phenylalanine or tryptophan. The D gene is left open where the match is weak.

>TRBD1|TRBV6-1|TRBJ1-5
CASSEKGAAGPNQPQHF
>-|TRBV29-1|TRBJ1-1
CSVASSTEAFF
>TRBD1|TRBV18|TRBJ2-7
CASSPTQDRGPDEQYF
>-|TRBV9|TRBJ1-1
CASSVQGKGAAFF
>-|TRBV6-5|TRBJ2-7
CASSYPRAGGSYEQYF
>-|TRBV7-2|TRBJ2-1
CASSFDSIYNEQFF
>-|TRBV5-1|TRBJ2-7
CASSPQGGLEQYF
>-|TRBV4-1|TRBJ1-6
CASSQDIRPSSYNSPLHF
>-|TRBV28|TRBJ1-4
CASSGTYGSPFF
>TRBD1|TRBV30|TRBJ2-1
CAWGDHGQGYNEQFF
>TRBD1|TRBV18|TRBJ1-4
CASSRDRGNEKLFF
>-|TRBV27|TRBJ1-2
CASSSQGQPNYGYTF
>TRBD1|TRBV5-1|TRBJ1-4
CASSRDRGSEKLFF
>-|TRBV5-5|TRBJ1-2
CASSLDGREVGGYTF
>TRBD1|TRBV10-3|TRBJ2-2
CAISVSGTGALNTGELFF
>-|TRBV19|TRBJ1-6
CASSPPPAGRFTLHF
>TRBD1|TRBV3-1/TRBV3-2|TRBJ1-4
CASSQRSGGEKLFF
>-|TRBV6-2/TRBV6-3|TRBJ1-2
CASSYWAEYGYTF
>TRBD1|TRBV16|TRBJ1-5
CASSRRDRGGSGNQPQHF
>TRBD1|TRBV25-1|TRBJ1-1
CASSDPTGGDTEAFF
>-|TRBV3-1/TRBV3-2|TRBJ1-1
CASSRNRGAGVNTEAFF
>-|TRBV4-1|TRBJ1-2
CASSQSDRPFGYTF
>TRBD1|TRBV4-2|TRBJ2-7
CASSQGFGTDGYEQYF
>TRBD1|TRBV4-1|TRBJ2-7
CASSQAGTGPYEQYF
>-|TRBV30|TRBJ1-3
CAWSPDTSFSGNTIYF
>TRBD1|TRBV27|TRBJ1-1
CASSAWTGKTEAFF
>-|TRBV27|TRBJ1-6
CASSVSYNSPLHF
>-|TRBV5-1|TRBJ1-3
CASSSVPRGGSGNTIYF
>TRBD2|TRBV7-9|TRBJ2-2
CASSRLPLAGGDTGELFF